Sequencing of this T cell receptor beta chain was carried out in a study of T cell repertoires in ileal Crohn's disease (dated by TCRdb to between 2017 and 2020). Study-wide context: Median disease duration was around 8 years, and 35% of patients were identified as active smokers at the time of surgery. The study was conducted in parallel with a multicentre cohort that was designed to identify predictors of early endoscopic recurrence following ileocolonic resection. All patients had surgery for a complication: stricturing disease in around 61% and penetrating disease in roughly 39%. M6 samples consisted of neoterminal ileum biopsies collected during postoperative colonoscopy. A prospective multicentre cohort supplied the 57 Crohn's disease patients whose TCR repertoires were analysed. Endoscopic postoperative recurrence was defined by a Rutgeerts score above i0. Roughly half of the patients were given postoperative therapy, with 11 receiving thiopurines and fewer than 20 receiving anti-TNF agents. The study sequenced about 150 mucosal samples from around 52 patients, taken at several locations on the surgical specimen and at postoperative endoscopy.

The study at large found these results: Higher high-frequency clone percentages at surgery were associated with endoscopic recurrence; all patients with clonality above 26.8% (18/57) had recurrence. Only a subgroup of patients, of unstated size, had mucosal CD4 and CD8 T cells sorted and sequenced. Patients who were active smokers at surgery had a significantly higher proportion of clonal expansions than non-smokers (approximately 26% vs 17%, p=0.02). Postoperative endoscopy was performed at varying times within the first year after surgery, with a median delay of 6.9 months. Compared with CD4 T cells, sorted CD8 T cells contained more high-frequency clones, which suggests that the mucosal expansions were mostly CD8.

Remarks on this clone: Its antigen is still unknown. No much larger clone is present one base from it, and per-base qualities are unavailable.

For commercial TCRB immunosequencing, five hundred nanograms of biopsy DNA were submitted for each sample. A two-step, amplification bias-controlled multiplex PCR was used by Adaptive Biotechnology to amplify CDR3 regions from genomic DNA. In the first PCR, primers covered every V and J gene segment, and in the second PCR, barcodes and Illumina adapters were added. An Illumina instrument was used to sequence the CDR3 libraries. From the authors' description of their analysis: Analysis combined the vendor-provided pipelines with custom analysis of raw data in R/Bioconductor under R version 3.3.0. Clonality, which ranges from 0 to 1, was calculated as the inverse of the normalised Shannon entropy across all productive clones. The repertoire share taken up by the top 100 clones defined high-frequency clones, and only clones that passed a 95% confidence test were kept. Overlap between samples was measured with the Morisita-Horn index, while repertoire diversity was measured with the Simpson index. TCRdb mirrors the immuneACCESS table, restricted to in-frame sequences. Some clones are absent from its copies; in checked studies, under half trace to an unresolved V gene, and the reason for the others is unknown. V and J calls plus clone size are reproduced from that table; the DNA served to infer D and trimming. The sample data list 13,000 or so clones, and roughly 80% of these were observed just once. Of the sample, 17% falls within the top ten clones.

The time point label, read with the paper, signifies: neoterminal ileum biopsy at postoperative endoscopy, about 6 months after surgery. To be eligible, patients had to be adults with ileal or ileocolonic Crohn's disease and an indication for ileocolonic resection. Before DNA extraction, whole ileal mucosal biopsies were kept frozen at -80 degrees C. Genomic DNA was extracted from frozen whole biopsies with a TRizol-based method and quantified on a NanoDrop 2000 spectrophotometer. Via the germline V gene, CDR1 is ENHRY and CDR2 SYGVKD. Germline trimming amounts to 5 bases on V and 5 bases on J, with 9 as the count of junction bases outside the gene matches. The CDR3, cysteine through phenylalanine, is 16 amino acids long. Just CDR3 DNA is preserved here, 48 bases in frame from base 1.

The source material was ileal tissue. This clonotype was sampled from an adult with Crohn's disease. The V gene is TRBV10-3 and the J gene is TRBJ2-5; TRBD2 aligns with 12 central bases. The DNA is as follows: TGTGCCATCAGTTTTACGGGACTAGCGGGCGGGGAGACCCAGTACTTC. Translated, this is CAISFTGLAGGETQYF.